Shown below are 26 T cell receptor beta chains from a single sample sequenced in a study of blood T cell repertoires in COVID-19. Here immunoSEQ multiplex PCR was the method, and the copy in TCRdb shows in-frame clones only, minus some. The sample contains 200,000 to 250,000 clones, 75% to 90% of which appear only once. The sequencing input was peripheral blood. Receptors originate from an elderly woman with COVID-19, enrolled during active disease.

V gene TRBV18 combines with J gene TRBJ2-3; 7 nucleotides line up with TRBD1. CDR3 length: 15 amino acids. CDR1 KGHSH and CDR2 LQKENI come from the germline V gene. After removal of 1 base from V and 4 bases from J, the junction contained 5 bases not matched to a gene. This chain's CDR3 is CASSPQGAGADTQYF. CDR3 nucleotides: TGTGCCAGCTCACCACAGGGGGCGGGCGCAGATACGCAGTATTTT.

For the CDR3, the DNA is TGTGCCAGTTCACCCAGTCGGGTGGGCACTGAAGCTTTCTTT. It translates to CASSPSRVGTEAFF. The chain couples TRBV6-5 to TRBJ1-1; D call uncertain. Germline CDR1 and CDR2: MNHEY and SVGAGI. The CDR3 contains 14 residues. V gave up 9 bases and J gave up 4 bases, with 18 bases separating them.

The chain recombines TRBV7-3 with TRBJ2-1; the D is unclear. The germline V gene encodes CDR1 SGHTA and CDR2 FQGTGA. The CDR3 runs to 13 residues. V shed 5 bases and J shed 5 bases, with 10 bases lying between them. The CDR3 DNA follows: TGTGCCAGCAGCCGGAGACCTAACAATGAGCAGTTCTTC. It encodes CASSRRPNNEQFF. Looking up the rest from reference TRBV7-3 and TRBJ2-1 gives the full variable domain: GAGVSQTPSNKVTEKGKYVELRCDPISGHTALYWYRQSLGQGPEFLIYFQGTGAADDSGLPNDRFFAVRPEGSVSTLKIQRTERGDSAVYLCASSRRPNNEQFFGPGTRLTVL.

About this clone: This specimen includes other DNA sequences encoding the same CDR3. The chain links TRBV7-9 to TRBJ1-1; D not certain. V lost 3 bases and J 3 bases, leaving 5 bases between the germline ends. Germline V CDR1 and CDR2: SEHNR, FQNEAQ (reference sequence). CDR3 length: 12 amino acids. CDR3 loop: CASSLRDTEAFF. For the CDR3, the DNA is TGTGCCAGCAGCTTGAGGGACACTGAAGCTTTCTTT. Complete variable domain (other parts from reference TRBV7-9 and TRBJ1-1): DTGVSQNPRHKITKRGQNVTFRCDPISEHNRLYWYRQTLGQGPEFLTYFQNEAQLEKSRLLSDRFSAERPKGSFSTLEIQRTEQGDSAMYLCASSLRDTEAFFGQGTRLTVV.

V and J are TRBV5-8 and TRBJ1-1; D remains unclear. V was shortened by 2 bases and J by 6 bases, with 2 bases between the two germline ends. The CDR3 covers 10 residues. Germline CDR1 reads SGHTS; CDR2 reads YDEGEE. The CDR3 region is CASSFSEAFF. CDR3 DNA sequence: TGTGCCAGCAGCTTCTCTGAAGCTTTCTTT.

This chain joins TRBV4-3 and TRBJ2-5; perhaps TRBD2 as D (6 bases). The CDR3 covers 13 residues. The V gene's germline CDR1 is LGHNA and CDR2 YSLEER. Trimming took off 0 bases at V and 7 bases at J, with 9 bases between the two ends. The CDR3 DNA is TGCGCCAGCAGCCAAGAACCGGAGGGGACCCAGTACTTC. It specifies CASSQEPEGTQYF.

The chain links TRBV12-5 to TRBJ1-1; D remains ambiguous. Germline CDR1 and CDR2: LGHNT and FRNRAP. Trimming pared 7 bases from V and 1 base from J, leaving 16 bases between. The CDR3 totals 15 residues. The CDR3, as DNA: TGTGCTAGTGCCCTCGGGAGAGGGCCGAACACTGAAGCTTTCTTT. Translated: CASALGRGPNTEAFF.

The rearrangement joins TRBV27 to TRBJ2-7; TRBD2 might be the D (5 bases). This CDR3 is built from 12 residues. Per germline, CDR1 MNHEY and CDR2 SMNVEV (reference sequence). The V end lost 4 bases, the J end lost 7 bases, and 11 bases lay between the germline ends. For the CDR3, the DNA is TGTGCCAGCAGTTCCCGTCCGGGGGAGCAGTACTTC. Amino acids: CASSSRPGEQYF.

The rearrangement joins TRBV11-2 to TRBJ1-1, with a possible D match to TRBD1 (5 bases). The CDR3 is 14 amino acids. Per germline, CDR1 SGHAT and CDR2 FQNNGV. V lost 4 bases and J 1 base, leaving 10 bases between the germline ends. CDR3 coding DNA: TGTGCCAGCAGCTCCTTAAGGGGGAACACTGAAGCTTTCTTT. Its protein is CASSSLRGNTEAFF.

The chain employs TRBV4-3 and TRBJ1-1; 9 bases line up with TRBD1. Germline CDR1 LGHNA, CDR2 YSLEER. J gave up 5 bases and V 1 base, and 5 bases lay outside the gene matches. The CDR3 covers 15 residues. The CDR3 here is CASSQAGTGKTEAFF. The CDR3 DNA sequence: TGCGCCAGCAGCCAAGCTGGGACAGGGAAGACTGAAGCTTTCTTT.

CDR3: CSALRPGVSEAFF. The CDR3 DNA is TGCAGCGCACTAAGGCCGGGGGTCTCTGAAGCTTTCTTT. The V and J genes are TRBV29-1 and TRBJ1-1; D perhaps matches TRBD1 (5 bases). The ends were cut back, 7 bases at V and 6 bases at J, with 18 bases in the middle. Germline V lookup: CDR1 SQVTM, CDR2 ANQGSEA. This CDR3 is built from 13 residues.

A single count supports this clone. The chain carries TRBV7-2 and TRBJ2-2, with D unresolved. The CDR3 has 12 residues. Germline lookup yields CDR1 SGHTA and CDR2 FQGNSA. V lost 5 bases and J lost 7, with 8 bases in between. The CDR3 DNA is TGTGCCAGCAGCGTAGGTATCGGGGAGCTGTTTTTT. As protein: CASSVGIGELFF. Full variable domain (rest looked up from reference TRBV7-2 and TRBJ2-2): GAGVSQSPSNKVTEKGKDVELRCDPISGHTALYWYRQSLGQGLEFLIYFQGNSAPDKSGLPSDRFSAERTGGSVSTLTIQRTQQEDSAVYLCASSVGIGELFFGEGSRLTVL.

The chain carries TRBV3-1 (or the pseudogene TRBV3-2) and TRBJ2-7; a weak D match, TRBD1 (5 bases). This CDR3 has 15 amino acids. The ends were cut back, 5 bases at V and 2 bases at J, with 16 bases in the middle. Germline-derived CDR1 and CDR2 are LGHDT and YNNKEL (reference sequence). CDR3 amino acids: CASSEGASTTYEQYF. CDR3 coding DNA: TGTGCCAGCAGCGAAGGGGCCAGTACCACCTACGAGCAGTACTTC.

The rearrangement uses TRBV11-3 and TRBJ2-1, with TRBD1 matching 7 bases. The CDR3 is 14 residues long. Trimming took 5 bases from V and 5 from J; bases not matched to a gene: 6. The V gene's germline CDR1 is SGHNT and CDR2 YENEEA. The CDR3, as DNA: TGTGCCAGCAGCCGCGGACAGGTGGACAATGAGCAGTTCTTC. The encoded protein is CASSRGQVDNEQFF.

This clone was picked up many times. CDR3 DNA: TGTGCCAGCAGTTACTCGGGACTAGCGGGAGGAAATACGCAGTATTTT. This gives the protein CASSYSGLAGGNTQYF. The chain recombines TRBV6-5 with TRBJ2-3; 15 bases are a match to TRBD2. The CDR3 is 16 residues long. With 0 bases clipped from V and 7 bases from J, the junction kept 2 bases outside the gene matches. Germline assignment: CDR1 MNHEY and CDR2 SVGAGI.

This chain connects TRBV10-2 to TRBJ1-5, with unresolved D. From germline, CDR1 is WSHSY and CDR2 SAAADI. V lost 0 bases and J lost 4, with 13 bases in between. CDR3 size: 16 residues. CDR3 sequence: CASSESRAVGNQPQHF. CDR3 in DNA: TGCGCCAGCAGTGAGTCGAGGGCCGTGGGTAATCAGCCCCAGCATTTT.

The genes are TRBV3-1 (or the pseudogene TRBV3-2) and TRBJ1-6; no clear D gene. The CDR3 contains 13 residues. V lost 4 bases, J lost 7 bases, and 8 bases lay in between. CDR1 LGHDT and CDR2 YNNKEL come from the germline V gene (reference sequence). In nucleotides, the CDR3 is TGTGCCAGCAGCCTTAGCCCGAATTCACCCCTCCACTTT. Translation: CASSLSPNSPLHF.

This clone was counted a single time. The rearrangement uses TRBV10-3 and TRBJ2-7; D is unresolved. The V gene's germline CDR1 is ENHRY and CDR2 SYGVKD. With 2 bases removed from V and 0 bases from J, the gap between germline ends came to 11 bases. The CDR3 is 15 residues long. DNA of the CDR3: TGTGCCATCAGTGAGCAGCGCGGTAACTCCTACGAGCAGTACTTC. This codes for CAISEQRGNSYEQYF.

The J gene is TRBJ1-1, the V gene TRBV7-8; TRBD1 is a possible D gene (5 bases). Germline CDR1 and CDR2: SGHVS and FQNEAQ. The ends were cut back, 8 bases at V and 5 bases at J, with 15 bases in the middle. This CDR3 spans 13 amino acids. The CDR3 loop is CASCQGGGTEAFF. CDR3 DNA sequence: TGTGCCAGCTGCCAGGGTGGAGGGACTGAAGCTTTCTTT.

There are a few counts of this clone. The CDR3 is CASSLAGRGEQSPLHF. The CDR3, as DNA: TGTGCCAGCAGCTTAGCGGGTCGGGGGGAACAGTCACCCCTCCACTTT. The V and J genes are TRBV7-2 and TRBJ1-6, with a weak D call TRBD1 (5 bases). Germline V gene data show CDR1 as SGHTA and CDR2 as FQGNSA. This CDR3 has 16 amino acids. Deletions cut 0 bases from V and 10 bases from J, with 16 bases between.

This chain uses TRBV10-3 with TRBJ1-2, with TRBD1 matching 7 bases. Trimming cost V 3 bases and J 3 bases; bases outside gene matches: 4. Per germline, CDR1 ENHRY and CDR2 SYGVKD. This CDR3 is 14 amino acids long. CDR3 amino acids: CAISDIGTDYGYTF. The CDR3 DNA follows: TGTGCCATCAGTGACATAGGGACAGACTATGGCTACACCTTC.

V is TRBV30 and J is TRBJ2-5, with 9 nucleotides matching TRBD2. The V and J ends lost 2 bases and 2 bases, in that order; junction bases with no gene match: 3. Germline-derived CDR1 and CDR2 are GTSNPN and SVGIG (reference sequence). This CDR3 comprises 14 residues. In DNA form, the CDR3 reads TGTGCCTGGAGTAGGCTAGCGGGACAAGAGACCCAGTACTTC. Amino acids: CAWSRLAGQETQYF.

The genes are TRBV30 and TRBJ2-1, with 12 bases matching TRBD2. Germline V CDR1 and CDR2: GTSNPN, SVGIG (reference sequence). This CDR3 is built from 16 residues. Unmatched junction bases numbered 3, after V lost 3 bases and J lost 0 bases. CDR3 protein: CAWRASGGGSYNEQFF. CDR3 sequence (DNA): TGTGCCTGGAGAGCTAGCGGGGGGGGCTCCTACAATGAGCAGTTCTTC.

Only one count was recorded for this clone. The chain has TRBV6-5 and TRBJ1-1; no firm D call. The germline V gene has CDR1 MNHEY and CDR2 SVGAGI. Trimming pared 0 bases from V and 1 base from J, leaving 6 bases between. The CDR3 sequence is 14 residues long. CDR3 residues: CASSYSIQNTEAFF. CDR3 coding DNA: TGTGCCAGCAGTTACTCGATACAGAACACTGAAGCTTTCTTT.

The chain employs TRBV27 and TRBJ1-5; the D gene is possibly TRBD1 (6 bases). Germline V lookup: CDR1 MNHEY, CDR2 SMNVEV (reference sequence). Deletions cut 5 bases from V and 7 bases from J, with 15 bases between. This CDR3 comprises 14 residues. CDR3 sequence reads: CASSPGQSQQPQHF. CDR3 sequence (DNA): TGTGCCAGCAGTCCAGGACAGTCACAACAGCCCCAGCATTTT.

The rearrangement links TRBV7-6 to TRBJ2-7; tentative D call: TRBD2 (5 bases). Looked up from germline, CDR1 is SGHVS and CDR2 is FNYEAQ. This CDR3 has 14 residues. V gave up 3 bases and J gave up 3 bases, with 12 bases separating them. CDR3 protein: CASSFRDSVYEQYF. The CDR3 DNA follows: TGTGCCAGCAGCTTCCGGGATTCCGTCTACGAGCAGTACTTC.